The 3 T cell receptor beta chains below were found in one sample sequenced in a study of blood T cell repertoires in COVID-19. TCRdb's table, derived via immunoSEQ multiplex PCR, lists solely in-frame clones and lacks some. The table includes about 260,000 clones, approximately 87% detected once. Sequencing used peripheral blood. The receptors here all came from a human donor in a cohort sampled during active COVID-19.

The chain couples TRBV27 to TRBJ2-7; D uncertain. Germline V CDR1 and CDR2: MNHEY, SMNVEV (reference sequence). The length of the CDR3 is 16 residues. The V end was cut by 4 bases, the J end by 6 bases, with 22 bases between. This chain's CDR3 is CASSSHPQQTASEQYF. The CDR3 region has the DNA TGTGCCAGCAGTTCACACCCCCAACAGACCGCATCCGAGCAGTACTTC.

The CDR3 sequence: CASSYSRVQADTQYF. The CDR3 DNA follows: TGTGCCAGCAGTTACTCCCGAGTCCAAGCAGATACGCAGTATTTT. The chain is built from TRBV6-2 or TRBV6-3 and TRBJ2-3; D is unclear. With 0 bases removed from V and 4 bases from J, the gap between germline ends came to 11 bases. Germline CDR1 MNHEY, CDR2 SVGEGT. This CDR3 contains 15 residues.

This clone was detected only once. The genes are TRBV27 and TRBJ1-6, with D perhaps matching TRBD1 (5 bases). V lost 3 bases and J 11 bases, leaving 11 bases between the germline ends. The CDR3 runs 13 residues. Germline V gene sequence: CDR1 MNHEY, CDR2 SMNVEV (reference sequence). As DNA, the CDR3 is TGTGCCAGCAGTTTTTGGGAAGGGGCACCCCTCCACTTT. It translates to CASSFWEGAPLHF.